This T cell receptor beta chain was retrieved from a study of blood T cell repertoires in COVID-19. This CDR3 is 15 amino acids long. Trimming cost V 0 bases and J 2 bases, with 8 bases left between them. CDR1 and CDR2 (germline): MNHEY, SVGEGT. TCRdb's table, derived via immunoSEQ multiplex PCR, lists solely in-frame clones and lacks some. The sample consists of 75,000 to 100,000 clones, over 75% of them appearing once. The receptor was derived from a man aged 65-85 years with acute or convalescent COVID-19. Sample: peripheral blood. V and J are TRBV6-2 or TRBV6-3 and TRBJ1-5, with D possibly TRBD1 on 5 matching bases. The CDR3 nucleotides read TGTGCCAGCAGTTACTCACAAGGGGGCAATCAGCCCCAGCATTTT. Encoded protein: CASSYSQGGNQPQHF.